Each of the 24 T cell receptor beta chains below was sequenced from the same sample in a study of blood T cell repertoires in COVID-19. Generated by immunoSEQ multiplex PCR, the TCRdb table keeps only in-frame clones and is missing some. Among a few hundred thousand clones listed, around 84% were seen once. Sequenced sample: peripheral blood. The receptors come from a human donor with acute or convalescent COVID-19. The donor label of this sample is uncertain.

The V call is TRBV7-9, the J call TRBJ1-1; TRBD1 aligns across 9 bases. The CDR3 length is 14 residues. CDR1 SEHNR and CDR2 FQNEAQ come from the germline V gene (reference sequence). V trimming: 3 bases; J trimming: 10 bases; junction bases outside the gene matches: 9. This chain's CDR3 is CASSFRDRAFRAFF. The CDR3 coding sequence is TGTGCCAGCAGCTTCCGGGACAGGGCCTTTCGAGCTTTCTTT.

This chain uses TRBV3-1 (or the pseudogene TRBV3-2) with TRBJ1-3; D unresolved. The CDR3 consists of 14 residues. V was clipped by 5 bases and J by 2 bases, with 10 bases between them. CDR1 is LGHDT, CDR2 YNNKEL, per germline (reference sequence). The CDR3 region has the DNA TGTGCCAGCAGCGCCCAGTTGGCTGGAAACACCATATATTTT. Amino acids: CASSAQLAGNTIYF.

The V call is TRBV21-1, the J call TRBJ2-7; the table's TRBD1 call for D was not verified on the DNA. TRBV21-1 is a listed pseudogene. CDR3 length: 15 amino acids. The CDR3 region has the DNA TGTGCCAGCACCGAAATAGACAGGGATCTCTACGAGCAGTACTTC. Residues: CASTEIDRDLYEQYF.

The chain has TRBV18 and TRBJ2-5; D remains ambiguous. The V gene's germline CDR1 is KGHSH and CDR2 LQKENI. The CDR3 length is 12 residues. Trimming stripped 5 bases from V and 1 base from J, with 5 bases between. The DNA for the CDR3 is TGTGCCAGCTCATCTACCCAAGAGACCCAGTACTTC. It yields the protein CASSSTQETQYF.

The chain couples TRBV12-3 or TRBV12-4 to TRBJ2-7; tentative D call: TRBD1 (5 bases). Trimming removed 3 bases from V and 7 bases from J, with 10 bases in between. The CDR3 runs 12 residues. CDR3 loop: CASSLAGREQYF. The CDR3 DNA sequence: TGTGCCAGCAGTTTGGCAGGGCGAGAGCAGTACTTC.

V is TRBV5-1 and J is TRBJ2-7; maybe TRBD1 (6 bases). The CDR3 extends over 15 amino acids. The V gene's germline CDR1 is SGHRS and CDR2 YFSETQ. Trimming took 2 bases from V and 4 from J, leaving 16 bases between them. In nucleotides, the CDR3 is TGCGCCAGCAGCTTCTCGCAGGGGCGGAGGTACGAGCAGTACTTC. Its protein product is CASSFSQGRRYEQYF. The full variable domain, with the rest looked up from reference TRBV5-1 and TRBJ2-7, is KAGVTQTPRYLIKTRGQQVTLSCSPISGHRSVSWYQQTPGQGLQFLFEYFSETQRNKGNFPGRFSGRQFSNSRSEMNVSTLELGDSALYLCASSFSQGRRYEQYFGPGTRLTVT.

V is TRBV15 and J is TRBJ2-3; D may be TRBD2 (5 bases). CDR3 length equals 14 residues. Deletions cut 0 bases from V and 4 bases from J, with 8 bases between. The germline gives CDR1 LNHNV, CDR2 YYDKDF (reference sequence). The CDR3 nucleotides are TGTGCCACCAGCAGAGACCGGGGTGCAGATACGCAGTATTTT. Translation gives CATSRDRGADTQYF.

The CDR3 protein is CASSSKGQPNEKLFF. The DNA of the CDR3 is TGTGCCAGCAGCTCTAAGGGACAGCCTAATGAAAAACTGTTTTTT. The rearrangement joins TRBV5-8 to TRBJ1-4, with 7 bases lining up with TRBD1. The length of the CDR3 is 15 residues. Germline V gene sequence: CDR1 SGHTS, CDR2 YDEGEE. The V segment lost 3 bases and the J segment 3 bases; nucleotides outside the gene matches: 5.

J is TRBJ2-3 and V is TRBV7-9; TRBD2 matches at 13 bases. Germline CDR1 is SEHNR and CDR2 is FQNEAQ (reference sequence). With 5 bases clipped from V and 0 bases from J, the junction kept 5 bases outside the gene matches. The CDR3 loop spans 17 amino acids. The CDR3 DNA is TGTGCCAGCAGCCATGGACTAGCGGGAGCTAGCACAGATACGCAGTATTTT. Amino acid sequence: CASSHGLAGASTDTQYF. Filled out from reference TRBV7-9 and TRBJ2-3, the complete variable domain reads DTGVSQNPRHKITKRGQNVTFRCDPISEHNRLYWYRQTLGQGPEFLTYFQNEAQLEKSRLLSDRFSAERPKGSFSTLEIQRTEQGDSAMYLCASSHGLAGASTDTQYFGPGTRLTVL.

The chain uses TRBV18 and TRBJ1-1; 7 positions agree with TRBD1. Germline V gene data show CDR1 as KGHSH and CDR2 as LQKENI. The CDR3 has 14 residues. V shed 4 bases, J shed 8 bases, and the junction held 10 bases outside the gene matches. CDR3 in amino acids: CASSLGAYRGEAFF. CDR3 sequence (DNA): TGTGCCAGCTCACTCGGTGCTTACAGGGGAGAAGCTTTCTTT.

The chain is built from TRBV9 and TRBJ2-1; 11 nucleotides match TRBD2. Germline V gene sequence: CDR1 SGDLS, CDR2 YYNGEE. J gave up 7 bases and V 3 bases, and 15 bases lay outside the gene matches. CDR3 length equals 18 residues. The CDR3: CASSATPAGTSGGNEQFF. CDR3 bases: TGTGCCAGCAGCGCCACTCCCGCCGGGACTAGCGGAGGGAATGAGCAGTTCTTC.

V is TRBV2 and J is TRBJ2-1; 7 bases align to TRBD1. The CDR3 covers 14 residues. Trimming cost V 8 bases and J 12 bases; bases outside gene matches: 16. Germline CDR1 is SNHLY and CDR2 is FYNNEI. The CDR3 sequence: CASSGDSPRLGQFF. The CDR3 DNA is TGTGCCAGCTCCGGGGACAGCCCCCGGCTTGGGCAGTTCTTC. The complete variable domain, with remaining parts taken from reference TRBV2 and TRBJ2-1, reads EPEVTQTPSHQVTQMGQEVILRCVPISNHLYFYWYRQILGQKVEFLVSFYNNEISEKSEIFDDQFSVERPDGSNFTLKIRSTKLEDSAMYFCASSGDSPRLGQFFGPGTRLTVL.

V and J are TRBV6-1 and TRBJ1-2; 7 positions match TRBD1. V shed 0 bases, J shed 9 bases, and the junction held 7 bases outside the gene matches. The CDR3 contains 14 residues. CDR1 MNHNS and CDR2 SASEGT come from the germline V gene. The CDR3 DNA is TGTGCCAGCAGTGAAGCGTACAGGGGTTGGCGCTACACCTTC. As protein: CASSEAYRGWRYTF.

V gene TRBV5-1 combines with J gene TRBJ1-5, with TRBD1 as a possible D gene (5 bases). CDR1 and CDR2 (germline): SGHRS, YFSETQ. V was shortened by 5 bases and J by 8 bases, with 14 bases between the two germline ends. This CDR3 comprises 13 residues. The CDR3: CASSPGGTEPQHF. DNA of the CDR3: TGCGCCAGCAGTCCGGGGGGTACCGAGCCCCAGCATTTT.

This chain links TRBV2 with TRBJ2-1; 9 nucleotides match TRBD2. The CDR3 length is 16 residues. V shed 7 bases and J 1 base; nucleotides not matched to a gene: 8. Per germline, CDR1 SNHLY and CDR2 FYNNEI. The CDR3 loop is CASTPGRGGSYNEQFF. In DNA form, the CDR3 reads TGTGCCAGCACCCCCGGGCGGGGGGGATCCTACAATGAGCAGTTCTTC.

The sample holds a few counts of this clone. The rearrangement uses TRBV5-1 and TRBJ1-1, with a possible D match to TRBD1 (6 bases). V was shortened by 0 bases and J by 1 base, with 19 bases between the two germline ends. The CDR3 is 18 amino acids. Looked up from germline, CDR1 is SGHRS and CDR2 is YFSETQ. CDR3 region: CASSLGIGQGRGNTEAFF. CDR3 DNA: TGCGCCAGCAGCTTGGGAATTGGGCAGGGGAGGGGGAACACTGAAGCTTTCTTT.

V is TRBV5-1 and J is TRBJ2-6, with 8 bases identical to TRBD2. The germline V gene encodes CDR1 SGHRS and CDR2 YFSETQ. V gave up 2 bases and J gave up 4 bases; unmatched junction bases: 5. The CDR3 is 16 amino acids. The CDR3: CASSLPGGGGANVLTF. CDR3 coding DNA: TGCGCCAGCAGCTTACCCGGGGGGGGCGGGGCCAACGTCCTGACTTTC.

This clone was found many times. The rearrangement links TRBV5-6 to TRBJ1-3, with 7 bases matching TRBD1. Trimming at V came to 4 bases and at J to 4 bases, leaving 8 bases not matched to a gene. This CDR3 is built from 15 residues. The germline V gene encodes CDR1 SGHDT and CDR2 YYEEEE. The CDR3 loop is CASSQKTGPGNTIYF. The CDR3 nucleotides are TGTGCCAGCAGCCAAAAGACAGGGCCGGGAAACACCATATATTTT. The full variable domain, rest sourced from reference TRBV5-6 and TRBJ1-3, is DAGVTQSPTHLIKTRGQQVTLRCSPKSGHDTVSWYQQALGQGPQFIFQYYEEEERQRGNFPDRFSGHQFPNYSSELNVNALLLGDSALYLCASSQKTGPGNTIYFGEGSWLTVV.

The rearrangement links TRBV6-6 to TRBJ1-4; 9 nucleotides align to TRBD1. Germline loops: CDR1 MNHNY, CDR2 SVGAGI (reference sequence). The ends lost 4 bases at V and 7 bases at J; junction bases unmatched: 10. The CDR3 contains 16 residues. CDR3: CASSSYRQGGSEKLFF. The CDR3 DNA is TGTGCCAGCAGTTCCTACCGACAGGGGGGAAGTGAAAAACTGTTTTTT.

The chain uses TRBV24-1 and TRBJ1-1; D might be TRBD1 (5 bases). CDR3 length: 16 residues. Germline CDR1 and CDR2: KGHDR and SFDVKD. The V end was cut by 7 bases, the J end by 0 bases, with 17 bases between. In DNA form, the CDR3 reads TGTGCCACCAGCGTTACCTCAGACAGATTGAACACTGAAGCTTTCTTT. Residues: CATSVTSDRLNTEAFF.

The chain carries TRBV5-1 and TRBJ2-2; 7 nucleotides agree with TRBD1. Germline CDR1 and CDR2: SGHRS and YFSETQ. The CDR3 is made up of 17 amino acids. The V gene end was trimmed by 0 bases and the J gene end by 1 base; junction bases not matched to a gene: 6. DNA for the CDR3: TGCGCCAGCAGCTTGGGACAGGGAATCAGGAACACCGGGGAGCTGTTTTTT. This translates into CASSLGQGIRNTGELFF.

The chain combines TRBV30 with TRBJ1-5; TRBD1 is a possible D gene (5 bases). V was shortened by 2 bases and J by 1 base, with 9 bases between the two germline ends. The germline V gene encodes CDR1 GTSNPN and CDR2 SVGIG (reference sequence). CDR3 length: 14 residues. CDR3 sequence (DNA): TGTGCCTGGAGTAGACAGATAAGCAATCAGCCCCAGCATTTT. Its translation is CAWSRQISNQPQHF.

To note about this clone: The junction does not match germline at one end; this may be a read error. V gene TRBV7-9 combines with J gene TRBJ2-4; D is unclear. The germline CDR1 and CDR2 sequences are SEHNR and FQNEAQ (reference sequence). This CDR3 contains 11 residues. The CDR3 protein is CASSWLLSESF. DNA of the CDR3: TGTGCCAGCAGCTGGTTGCTGTCGGAGTCCTTC.

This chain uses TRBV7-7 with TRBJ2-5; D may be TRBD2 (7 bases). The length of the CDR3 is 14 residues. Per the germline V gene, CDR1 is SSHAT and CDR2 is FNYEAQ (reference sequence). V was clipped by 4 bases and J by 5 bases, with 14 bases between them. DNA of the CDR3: TGTGCCAGCAGCTACGGGGGGCCCCGGGAGACCCAGTACTTC. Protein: CASSYGGPRETQYF. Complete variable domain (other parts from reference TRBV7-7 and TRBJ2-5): GAGVSQSPRYKVTKRGQDVTLRCDPISSHATLYWYQQALGQGPEFLTYFNYEAQPDKSGLPSDRFSAERPEGSISTLTIQRTEQRDSAMYRCASSYGGPRETQYFGPGTRLLVL.